This paragraph reports one T cell receptor (beta chain). The antigen remains unidentified. This record belongs to a study of T cell responses to AZD1222 COVID-19 vaccine. Study context: Second-dose groups at about 4 or about 12 weeks were pooled.

The assay was immunoSEQ multiplex PCR, and TCRdb's table has in-frame clones only and misses some. The table lists more than 140,000 clones, approximately 90% of them singletons, with about 4.6% in the top ten. Germline CDR1 is KGHSH and CDR2 is LQKENI. The CDR3 has 20 amino acids. V shed 3 bases and J shed 2 bases, with 26 bases lying between them. General observations from the study: Spike-spanning, vaccine-associated CD4 TCRs were dominant at 160-218 and 743-854. Following two doses of AZD1222, Spike-specific TCR breadth and depth rose. Repertoire sampling was restricted to post-peak T cell response timepoints.

The specimen comprised peripheral blood, sampled on day 0 of AZD1222 vaccination. The chain has TRBV18 and TRBJ1-5, with D maybe TRBD1 (5 bases). The TCR comes from an adult in good health. CDR3 DNA sequence: TGTGCCAGCTCACCCCTACCACGGGGCAGCTCATCCTCGGGCAATCAGCCCCAGCATTTT. The encoded protein is CASSPLPRGSSSSGNQPQHF.